This T cell receptor beta chain was captured by sequencing in a study of T cell repertoires in cytomegalovirus infection. TCRdb re-analysed the reads in MiXCR, keeping a single row per CDR3 protein. Of fewer than 300,000 distinct CDR3 sequences in the sample, more than 20% were seen once. This CDR3 comprises 17 residues. The germline V gene has CDR1 SGHTA and CDR2 FQGNSA. V was clipped by 6 bases and J by 5 bases; unmatched bases: 15. Sequenced input: PBMCs. The rearrangement links TRBV7-2 to TRBJ2-2, with TRBD2 matching 7 bases. This TCR came from a human donor in good health (CMV status not recorded). Some clones in this sample may be carry-over from other donors' samples. The CDR3 loop is CASSKDWTRPGTGELFF. The CDR3 region has the DNA TGTGCCAGCAGTAAGGATTGGACTAGACCGGGAACCGGGGAGCTGTTTTTT.